The sequence of this T cell receptor (beta chain) was determined in a study of graft-versus-host responses after intestinal transplantation. Study-wide results and caveats: Patients with graft-donor T cell macrochimerism had high graft-versus-host to host-versus-graft clonal ratios in allografts.

To note about this clone: The antigen is unknown.

Sequenced by immunoSEQ multiplex PCR; TCRdb stores in-frame clones only, minus some. This sample has over 45,000 clones; 70% to 90% occur once, and the top ten carry roughly 1.5%. The germline V gene has CDR1 SGHDN and CDR2 FVKESK. The V end lost 3 bases, the J end lost 8 bases, and 7 bases lay between the germline ends. The CDR3 spans 11 residues. The rearrangement links TRBV14 to TRBJ2-5; D uncertain. The source was PBMCs, collected 26 days after transplant. The receptor was derived from a human patient who received an intestinal transplant, so some T cells may come from the graft donor. In nucleotides, the CDR3 is TGTGCCAGCAGCCAGTCACTCACCCAGTACTTC. Translated, it gives CASSQSLTQYF.